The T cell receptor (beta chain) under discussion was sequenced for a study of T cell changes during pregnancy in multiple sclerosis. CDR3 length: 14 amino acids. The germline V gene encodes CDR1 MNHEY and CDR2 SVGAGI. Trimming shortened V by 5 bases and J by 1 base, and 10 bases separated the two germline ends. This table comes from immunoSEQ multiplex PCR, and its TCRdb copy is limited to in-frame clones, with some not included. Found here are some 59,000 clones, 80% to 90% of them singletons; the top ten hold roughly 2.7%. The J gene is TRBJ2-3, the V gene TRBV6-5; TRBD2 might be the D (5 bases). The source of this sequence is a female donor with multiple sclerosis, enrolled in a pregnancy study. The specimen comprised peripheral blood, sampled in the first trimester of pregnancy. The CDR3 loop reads CASSLSGGTDTQYF. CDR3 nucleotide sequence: TGTGCCAGCAGTCTAAGCGGCGGCACAGATACGCAGTATTTT.